The present T cell receptor beta chain was sequenced within a study of T cells after yellow fever vaccination (dated by TCRdb to the late 2010s). About the full investigation: The SMART-Seq v4 Ultra Low Input RNA kit was used to prepare libraries from fractions with low cell numbers. To follow T-cell clones before and after both primary and booster YFV17D yellow fever vaccination, bulk TCR alpha and beta repertoires underwent longitudinal sequencing. Two healthy male donors, one aged 18 to 29 and one aged 30 to 40 years, were included in the cohort. Blood was drawn at multiple timepoints before and after primary and secondary immunization, with bulk PBMC replicates and cell subsets isolated. What the study reported, not specific to this receptor: After the booster, most clones that had expanded after primary vaccination were detected again (almost 97% of CD4 and 88% of CD8), suggesting broad maintenance of memory. The secondary T-cell response was weaker than the primary response but faster, peaking on day 5 instead of day 15. Because only a couple of donors were included in the study, the extent to which the findings can be generalized is limited. A small fraction of clonotypes appeared in both the CD4 and CD8 compartments, likely as a result of convergent recombination. Computational filtering was required because FACS-sorted repertoires could contain abundant contaminating clonotypes from the bulk population.

Sequencing was performed on an Illumina NovaSeq 6000. TCR cDNA was synthesized by 5'RACE template switching, which introduced a universal primer site and unique molecular identifiers. Priming for cDNA synthesis came from both the TCR alpha and TCR beta constant segments. Libraries were amplified in two PCR steps, with sample barcodes and sequencing adapters added in the second step. Sequencing of libraries was done on Illumina HiSeq 2500 (2x100 bp) or NovaSeq (2x150 bp). The source study handled its data this way. Demultiplexing of reads and collapsing into UMI consensus sequences were performed with MIGEC, and V(D)J alignment was carried out with MiXCR. Clonotypes responding to the vaccine were identified with edgeR on replicate PBMC samples, with the criteria of FDR below 0.01 and a log2 fold change above 5 up to day 15. Each bulk clonotype received a CD4 or CD8 identity based on whether the sequenced CD4 or CD8 repertoire contained that clonotype at higher abundance. The public reads were reanalyzed by TCRdb: fastp trimming at Q25, MiXCR alignment, in-frame beta chains only. Records with the same CDR3 protein are collapsed into one entry carrying the most frequent genes and DNA. TCRdb, not the authors, supplied the V and J calls. The sample table shows some 320,000 distinct CDR3 sequences, and around a tenth are seen once. The top ten clones comprise about 3.3% of the sample.

For this clonotype: What antigen it recognizes has not been identified. No base-level quality is on record; no much larger clone is a single base apart.

CDR1 and CDR2, looked up from the germline V gene, are SGHDT and YYEEEE. The CDR3 starts with the cysteine, ends with the phenylalanine, and has 13 residues. Solely the CDR3 DNA is kept, with 39 bases framed from the first base. V is trimmed back by 3 bases and J by 7 bases, and the junction contains 4 bases that no gene match accounts for. What the treatment or condition label conveys for this sample: live attenuated yellow fever vaccine strain. A standard Ficoll-Paque protocol was used to isolate PBMCs from peripheral blood. CD4 and CD8 T-cell fractions were isolated with Dynabeads CD4 and CD8 positive selection kits. TriZol was used to extract RNA from bulk PBMCs, from CD4 and CD8 fractions, and from dextramer-positive and dextramer-negative fractions.

The source of this sequence is a man in his late teens or twenties who received the YFV17D yellow fever vaccine. This sequence uses TRBV5-6 and TRBJ1-2, with 9 middle bases fitting TRBD1. The source material was CD4+ T cells sorted from PBMCs, sampled 45 days after the yellow fever booster vaccination. The CDR3 region: CASSSGQGPGYTF. The DNA reads as follows: TGTGCCAGCAGCTCCGGACAGGGGCCTGGCTACACCTTC.